This T cell receptor beta chain is from a study of blood T cell repertoires in COVID-19 (dated by TCRdb to about 2020). At the level of the whole study: Samples covering the acute and convalescent phases of COVID-19 were provided by collaborators in the United States, Italy and Spain. The prospective study material was composed of cDNA or gDNA derived from T cells, B-cell-depleted T cells, or PBMCs. Deeply sampled blood TCRbeta repertoires from subjects exposed to, actively infected with, or recovered from COVID-19 were included in the dataset. A freely available public database, intended as a resource for researchers studying the immune response to SARS-CoV-2, is where the repertoires were released. The samples were drawn from the first 160 participants of the ongoing ImmuneRACE study and from about 1,200 subjects provided by 6 global collaborators. A de-identified subject ID, COVID-19 status, age in years and sex were almost always included in the sample metadata. Where HLA class I and class II types were available, the types were taken from metadata supplied by the sample provider, not from assay-based typing.

General findings and caveats noted by the study authors: Clinical and demographic metadata were provided uncurated, with the amount varying by source and participant.

TCRbeta CDR3 regions were amplified from genomic DNA using the immunoSEQ Assay, a bias-controlled multiplex PCR. The authors' analysis ran thus. Within the assay, amplification of reference gene primers was used to estimate how many nucleated cells each sample contained. To quantify the absolute abundance of each unique TCRbeta CDR3 rearrangement, sequence reads were collapsed and filtered. For each sample, productive Simpson clonality was calculated by taking the square root of Simpson's diversity index across productive rearrangements. Imported from immuneACCESS, the table was reduced by TCRdb to in-frame sequences with V and J called. These copies leave out some clones; in studies compared against another copy, an unresolved V gene accounts for under half, and the cause of the remainder is not known. V, J and clone size reflect that table, while D and trimming were determined from the DNA. Within this sample are some 100,000 clones, with 70% to 80% of them counted one time only. The ten largest account for 6.2% of the sample.

Details on this clone: Its antigen is unknown. There are no base qualities to consult, and no much larger clone falls within one base.

CDR1 and CDR2 were assigned from the germline V gene as LGHNA and YSLEER. Trimming takes 0 bases from V and 7 bases from J, and the germline ends sit 9 bases apart. There are 13 amino acids in the CDR3, from cysteine to phenylalanine inclusive. Kept here is only the CDR3 DNA, which spans 39 bases and is read in frame from base 1. Whole blood was collected in K2EDTA tubes by collaborating institutions according to the institutions' own protocols. Collaborator samples were shipped for TCRbeta analysis as frozen whole blood, isolated PBMCs, or DNA extracted from either sample type. The receptor was isolated from a man in his 70s with acute or convalescent COVID-19. The receptor chain draws on TRBV4-3 and TRBJ2-5; there is no confident call for the D gene. Sequencing input: peripheral blood. In nucleotide form, the sequence is TGCGCCAGCAGCCAAGATCTCACGGGGACCCAGTACTTC. Translated, this is CASSQDLTGTQYF.